This is a list of T cell receptor beta chains from one sample in a study of OX40 agonist ivuxolimab in advanced cancers. Only in-frame clones appear in the TCRdb table, and some are missing; sequencing was by immunoSEQ multiplex PCR. The table includes approximately 65,000 clones, approximately 90% detected once. The input for sequencing was CD4+ or CD8+ T cells sorted from blood, taken in a trial of the OX40 agonist ivuxolimab. The receptor source for this set is an adult with an advanced solid tumor such as melanoma, head and neck, liver or kidney cancer. Both conserved end residues are part of each CDR3. Each record gives: V gene, J gene, CDR3 protein.

TRBV7-8,TRBJ2-7,CASSFKPPTRVEQYF
TRBV12-2,TRBJ2-3,CASRLGRDSVKDTQYF
TRBV7-9,TRBJ2-3,CASSSDGGDTQYF
TRBV7-2,TRBJ1-5,CASSFRGTGGNQPQHF
TRBV7-2,TRBJ2-2,CASSLGTSGEVGELFF
TRBV5-1,TRBJ2-1,CASTRTSGSNEQFF
TRBV7-9,TRBJ1-1,CASSATGGAGYTEAFF
TRBV5-6,TRBJ1-2,CASSPESNYGYTF
TRBV5-6,TRBJ2-3,CASSLATDTQYF
TRBV5-1,TRBJ2-2,CASSLAGQNTGELFF
TRBV25-1,TRBJ2-5,CASSKGTGYQETQYF
TRBV5-1,TRBJ1-5,CASSPEGVSNQPQHF
TRBV5-6,TRBJ1-5,CASSFAGTGRLQPQHF
TRBV27,TRBJ2-2,CASSSERGVPDTGELFF
TRBV4-1,TRBJ1-1,CASSQAGTGGGNTEAFF
TRBV5-5,TRBJ2-2,CASRMGEMLGELFF
TRBV2,TRBJ2-1,CASKKEGEQFF
TRBV6-5,TRBJ1-1,CASSITGQVNTEAFF
TRBV5-4,TRBJ2-5,CASSFWGRGGSETQYF
TRBV5-1,TRBJ1-2,CASSPTGGSVYGYTF
TRBV2,TRBJ2-3,CASSVLAGATDTQYF
TRBV2,TRBJ2-1,CASSLLRDLNEQFF
TRBV11-2,TRBJ1-1,CASSPVGWGRTEAFF
TRBV18,TRBJ2-7,CASSPGLAGGYEQYF
TRBV19,TRBJ2-3,CASRTGGTDTQYF
TRBV25-1,TRBJ2-7,CASTRGYEQYF
TRBV30,TRBJ2-3,CAWSLAGVADTQYF
TRBV5-1,TRBJ2-1,CASSLGLAGGPPVF
TRBV28,TRBJ1-2,CASRSHGQSSAGYTF
TRBV4-1,TRBJ2-3,CASSQDWGDGAGADTQYF
TRBV18,TRBJ1-5,CASSPGGIQPQHF
TRBV11-3,TRBJ2-7,CASSSTTGAGEQYF
TRBV4-2,TRBJ2-1,CASSQVGAGGIYEQFF
TRBV27,TRBJ1-2,CASSPRTGYGYTF
TRBV5-1,TRBJ1-1,CASSLDGQGTAEAFF
TRBV18,TRBJ1-4,CASSPPLGDEKLFF
TRBV9,TRBJ2-2,CASNHNGNTGELFF
TRBV19,TRBJ1-2,CASRTGQGHGYTF
TRBV18,TRBJ2-3,CASSPPLAGRTDTQYF
TRBV5-1,TRBJ2-1,CASSLAPGTYNEQFF
TRBV9,TRBJ2-1,CASSRRLAGGPNEQFF
TRBV5-1,TRBJ1-2,CASSLDLGGYTF
TRBV11-2,TRBJ2-3,CASSIGGAFTDTQYF
TRBV19,TRBJ1-5,CASSIQDRQPQHF
TRBV11-2,TRBJ2-1,CASSLGLAGGYEQFF
TRBV30,TRBJ1-5,CASAYSNQPQHF
TRBV11-2,TRBJ2-7,CASSLVGRGSYEQYF
TRBV5-1,TRBJ1-3,CASSLTGRSGNTIYF
TRBV11-2,TRBJ2-7,CASSTDRGLYEQYF
TRBV7-8,TRBJ2-7,CASSPSGGNSYEQYF